The clone carrying this TCR beta chain was observed a few times. Its antigen is unknown. With 60 Vbeta and 13 Jbeta primers, the PCR was carried out. Produced via immunoSEQ multiplex PCR; TCRdb's table is partial and in-frame only. The sample records about 110,000 clones, around 60% being singletons. The record originates from a study of cytomegalovirus exposure and HLA in healthy donors. Whole-study findings and limits: As a later analysis showed, a missense DCLRE1C variant was linked to trimming of TCR beta V- and J-genes. Investigators reported 150 to 200 TCR beta chains as tied to cytomegalovirus.

Deletions cut 0 bases from V and 4 bases from J, with 14 bases between. The germline CDR1 and CDR2 sequences are LNHNV and YYDKDF (reference sequence). The CDR3 has 16 amino acids. Sequencing input: PBMCs. V and J are TRBV15 and TRBJ2-3; TRBD2 might be the D (7 bases). This TCR came from a man between 25 and 39 years old in good health and CMV-seropositive. CDR3 sequence reads: CATSREGGGVADTQYF. As DNA, the CDR3 is TGTGCCACCAGCAGAGAAGGGGGGGGCGTCGCAGATACGCAGTATTTT.